A selection of T cell receptor beta chains follows, all from one sample in a study of T cell responses to AZD1222 COVID-19 vaccine. Using immunoSEQ multiplex PCR, the repertoire was profiled, and TCRdb retains in-frame clones only, with some absent. This table has roughly 150,000 clones, approximately 89% appearing once. The sample in question was peripheral blood, obtained on day 0 of MenACWY control vaccination. Every receptor here comes from an adult in good health. Each CDR3 is given with its conserved first and last residue. A D gene is named only where the DNA matches it firmly. Size tells how often a clone was seen (once, few, many) or the class of an expanded clone, and some rows leave it out.

v_gene,abundance,j_gene,d_gene,CDR3nt,CDR3aa
TRBV3-1/TRBV3-2,NA,TRBJ1-1,TRBD1,TGTGCCAGCAGCCAATTCTCCGGGACAGGGGAAGCTTTCTTT,CASSQFSGTGEAFF
TRBV19,NA,TRBJ1-2,NA,TGTGCCAGTAGTATGGGGACCTATGGCTACACCTTC,CASSMGTYGYTF
TRBV7-9,NA,TRBJ2-7,NA,TGTGCCAGCAGCTTATCCTTCGAGCAGTACTTC,CASSLSFEQYF
TRBV12-3/TRBV12-4,NA,TRBJ2-7,TRBD1,TGTGCCAGCAGCCTGACAGGGGGCGAGCAGTACTTC,CASSLTGGEQYF
TRBV4-1,NA,TRBJ1-5,TRBD1,TGCGCCAGCAGCCGGGGACAGCATCTCAATCAGCCCCAGCATTTT,CASSRGQHLNQPQHF
TRBV19,NA,TRBJ2-7,TRBD2,TGTGCCAGTAGTCCTTGGACTAGCGGGAGGGTAGACGCCTACGAGCAGTACTTC,CASSPWTSGRVDAYEQYF
TRBV2,once,TRBJ1-1,NA,TGTGCCAGCAGCTCCCGTGTTATTGGAACTGAAGCTTTCTTT,CASSSRVIGTEAFF
TRBV27,NA,TRBJ2-1,TRBD2,TGTGCCAGCAGTTTTACTAGCGGGTTCTACAATGAGCAGTTCTTC,CASSFTSGFYNEQFF
TRBV9,few,TRBJ2-2,NA,TGTGCCAGCAGCGTTACTGACAGGGAGCTGTTTTTT,CASSVTDRELFF
TRBV9,NA,TRBJ2-2,NA,TGTGCCAGCAGCGTAGCCGGGGCGAACACCGGGGAGCTGTTTTTT,CASSVAGANTGELFF